The 27 T cell receptor beta chains given below trace back to one sample, sequenced in a study of blood T cell repertoires in COVID-19 (dated by TCRdb to about 2020). Library creation used the immunoSEQ multiplex PCR assay. TCRdb took this table from immuneACCESS and kept in-frame rearrangements with V and J called. Such tables lack part of the clones; where checked against another copy, unresolved V genes explain under half of the gap, and the rest is unexplained. This sample comprises about 150,000 clones, around four fifths of them detected only once. Jointly, the top ten make up about 3% of the sample. Sequences were obtained from peripheral blood. The receptors were sampled from a woman aged 40-49 years with active or convalescent COVID-19.

The chain couples TRBV27 to TRBJ2-7, with 13 bases identical to TRBD2. Germline V gene data show CDR1 as MNHEY and CDR2 as SMNVEV (reference sequence). The length of the CDR3 is 15 residues. V gave up 5 bases and J gave up 4 bases; unmatched junction bases: 5. CDR3 nucleotides: TGTGCCAGCAGTGGGACTAGCGGGGACCTGTACGAGCAGTACTTC. This sequence encodes CASSGTSGDLYEQYF.

This sequence joins TRBV28 and TRBJ1-2; no firm D call. Trimming left V 3 bases short and J 4 bases short, with 12 bases between. Germline lookup yields CDR1 MDHEN and CDR2 SYDVKM. The CDR3 is 14 amino acids. For the CDR3, the DNA is TGTGCCAGCAGTTTTGCGGACTTGGGCTATGGCTACACCTTC. Its protein is CASSFADLGYGYTF.

This chain joins TRBV28 and TRBJ1-3, with D perhaps matching TRBD1 (5 bases). The length of the CDR3 is 14 residues. Trimming left V 8 bases short and J 1 base short, with 12 bases between. Germline assignment: CDR1 MDHEN and CDR2 SYDVKM. CDR3 nucleotides: TGTGCCAGCGGGGCCGGGAGGTCTGGAAACACCATATATTTT. Translating gives CASGAGRSGNTIYF.

The chain is built from TRBV6-4 and TRBJ1-5, with 9 bases fitting TRBD1. The ends lost 6 bases at V and 7 bases at J; junction bases unmatched: 10. The CDR3 has 15 amino acids. In germline, CDR1 is MRHNA, CDR2 SNTAGT. CDR3 sequence (DNA): TGTGCCAGCAGGGAGACAGGGGGGCTCCGGCAGCCCCAGCATTTT. Amino acid sequence: CASRETGGLRQPQHF.

This rearrangement joins TRBV18 to TRBJ1-1, with 7 bases aligning to TRBD1. Unmatched junction bases numbered 10, after V lost 2 bases and J lost 4 bases. The CDR3 covers 16 residues. Germline V gene data show CDR1 as KGHSH and CDR2 as LQKENI. The CDR3 is CASSPSPTGVSTEAFF. Written as DNA, the CDR3 is TGTGCCAGCTCACCATCGCCAACAGGGGTGTCCACTGAAGCTTTCTTT.

The rearrangement uses TRBV5-8 and TRBJ2-7; 9 nucleotides line up with TRBD2. The CDR3 runs to 16 residues. V dropped 2 bases and J dropped 0; count of bases not matched to a gene: 6. Germline V lookup: CDR1 SGHTS, CDR2 YDEGEE. Here the CDR3 reads CASSFARSGSSYEQYF. Here the CDR3 DNA reads TGTGCCAGCAGCTTTGCTCGTAGCGGGAGCTCCTACGAGCAGTACTTC.

The chain is built from TRBV29-1 and TRBJ1-4; 10 positions agree with TRBD1. Per the germline V gene, CDR1 is SQVTM and CDR2 is ANQGSEA. The CDR3 sequence is 15 residues long. Losses at the gene ends were 2 bases for V and 8 bases for J; bases not matched to a gene: 8. The CDR3 spells CSVERGTGVGEKLFF. The CDR3 DNA follows: TGCAGCGTTGAAAGGGGGACAGGGGTAGGCGAAAAACTGTTTTTT. The complete variable domain, with remaining parts taken from reference TRBV29-1 and TRBJ1-4, reads SAVISQKPSRDICQRGTSLTIQCQVDSQVTMMFWYRQQPGQSLTLIATANQGSEATYESGFVIDKFPISRPNLTFSTLTVSNMSPEDSSIYLCSVERGTGVGEKLFFGSGTQLSVL.

The chain couples TRBV7-6 to TRBJ2-7, with D unresolved. This CDR3 comprises 15 residues. Trimming stripped 4 bases from V and 2 bases from J, with 15 bases between. From germline, CDR1 is SGHVS and CDR2 FNYEAQ. The CDR3 nucleotides are TGTGCCAGCAGCTCCTTTAATGCGGTAGCCTACGAGCAGTACTTC. Encoded protein: CASSSFNAVAYEQYF.

V usage is TRBV28 and J usage is TRBJ1-1, with a weak D call TRBD1 (5 bases). CDR3 length: 15 amino acids. Trimming removed 3 bases at V and 4 bases at J, with 15 bases between. In germline, CDR1 is MDHEN, CDR2 SYDVKM. CDR3 region: CASSFDSRPTTEAFF. The CDR3 bases are TGTGCCAGCAGTTTTGACAGTCGCCCCACCACTGAAGCTTTCTTT.

V gene TRBV30 combines with J gene TRBJ1-2, with D unclear. Trimming took 0 bases from V and 6 from J, leaving 11 bases between them. Germline CDR1 is GTSNPN and CDR2 is SVGIG (reference sequence). The CDR3 has 13 residues. The CDR3 protein is CAWSVRPGDGYTF. CDR3 nucleotide sequence: TGTGCCTGGAGTGTACGGCCGGGAGATGGCTACACCTTC.

The chain uses TRBV3-1 (or the pseudogene TRBV3-2) and TRBJ1-1; TRBD1 matches at 8 bases. Germline V gene data show CDR1 as LGHDT and CDR2 as YNNKEL (reference sequence). The CDR3 has 14 residues. V lost 0 bases, J lost 9 bases, and 6 bases stayed unmatched. CDR3 region: CASSQEQGAHKAFF. As DNA, the CDR3 is TGTGCCAGCAGCCAAGAGCAGGGGGCGCATAAAGCTTTCTTT.

The count of this clone is one. The chain links TRBV3-1 (or the pseudogene TRBV3-2) to TRBJ1-5; 7 bases agree with TRBD1. V lost 1 base, J lost 2 bases, and 2 bases stayed unmatched. Germline V gene lookup returns CDR1 LGHDT and CDR2 YNNKEL (reference sequence). The CDR3 runs to 15 residues. CDR3 nucleotide sequence: TGTGCCAGCAGCCAAGCCGGACAGGGCAATCAGCCCCAGCATTTT. This codes for CASSQAGQGNQPQHF.

This sequence joins TRBV6-1 and TRBJ1-4; 12 nucleotides agree with TRBD1. The CDR3 is 17 residues long. Looked up from germline, CDR1 is MNHNS and CDR2 is SASEGT. V trimming: 3 bases; J trimming: 4 bases; junction bases outside the gene matches: 6. The CDR3 here is CASSEGQGAGSNEKLFF. CDR3 nucleotide sequence: TGTGCCAGCAGTGAGGGACAGGGGGCAGGAAGTAATGAAAAACTGTTTTTT.

The CDR3, as DNA: TGTGCCAGTAGGTCCTACTATGGCTACACCTTC. Translating it yields CASRSYYGYTF. V gene TRBV19 combines with J gene TRBJ1-2, with D unresolved. V was shortened by 6 bases and J by 3 bases, with 5 bases between the two germline ends. CDR1 is LNHDA and CDR2 is SQIVND in the germline V gene (reference sequence). This CDR3 contains 11 residues.

The V and J genes are TRBV11-2 and TRBJ1-4; tentative D call: TRBD1 (6 bases). Germline-derived CDR1 and CDR2 are SGHAT and FQNNGV. Trimming took off 4 bases at V and 7 bases at J, with 13 bases between the two ends. CDR3 size: 14 residues. CDR3 sequence: CASSSKGHLEKLFF. CDR3 bases: TGTGCCAGCAGCTCGAAGGGACACCTTGAAAAACTGTTTTTT.

V is TRBV28 and J is TRBJ1-6; weak D call: TRBD1 (6 bases). V lost 3 bases, J lost 7 bases, and 19 bases lay in between. The CDR3 is 17 residues long. The germline V gene has CDR1 MDHEN and CDR2 SYDVKM. The CDR3 region has the DNA TGTGCCAGCAGTTTTCCCTACAGGGTCCAAGGAAATTCACCCCTCCACTTT. It yields the protein CASSFPYRVQGNSPLHF.

The chain is built from TRBV18 and TRBJ1-2; D not resolved. Germline V gives CDR1 KGHSH, CDR2 LQKENI. This CDR3 is 15 amino acids long. Trimming took 1 base from V and 2 from J, leaving 11 bases between them. In DNA form, the CDR3 reads TGTGCCAGCTCACCACTCGACGGGGTGAACTATGGCTACACCTTC. It is translated as CASSPLDGVNYGYTF.

In its sample, this clone was seen once. The rearrangement joins TRBV28 to TRBJ1-5; 8 bases line up with TRBD1. Germline values: CDR1 MDHEN, CDR2 SYDVKM. V was clipped by 5 bases and J by 3 bases; unmatched bases: 6. The CDR3 has 15 residues. The CDR3 protein is CASSTGQGNNQPQHF. In nucleotides, the CDR3 is TGTGCCAGCAGTACTGGACAGGGAAACAATCAGCCCCAGCATTTT.

The chain has TRBV19 and TRBJ2-7; 9 bases line up with TRBD2. The CDR3 covers 17 residues. Germline values: CDR1 LNHDA, CDR2 SQIVND (reference sequence). V trimming: 3 bases; J trimming: 2 bases; junction bases outside the gene matches: 11. The CDR3 reads CASSIGSGGPVPYEQYF. The CDR3 coding sequence is TGTGCCAGTAGTATCGGTAGCGGGGGCCCCGTGCCCTACGAGCAGTACTTC.

This clone has more than one count but fewer than ten. The chain carries TRBV11-2 and TRBJ2-5; perhaps TRBD2 as D (5 bases). V lost 1 base, J lost 13 bases, and 13 bases lay in between. This CDR3 has 12 amino acids. Germline V gene data show CDR1 as SGHAT and CDR2 as FQNNGV. The CDR3 spells CASSLVSGPRYF. The CDR3 DNA reads TGTGCCAGCAGCTTAGTGAGCGGTCCTAGGTACTTC.

A single count supports this clone. The V call is TRBV4-1, the J call TRBJ1-1; possible D gene TRBD1, 5 bases. CDR3 length: 15 residues. V was trimmed by 0 bases and J by 7 bases, leaving 15 bases between them. Germline values: CDR1 MGHRA, CDR2 YSYEKL. CDR3: CASSQEKGGVDEAFF. The CDR3 coding sequence is TGCGCCAGCAGCCAAGAGAAGGGAGGGGTAGATGAAGCTTTCTTT.

This CDR3 is CASSPTGTQRGPLHF. CDR3 nucleotide sequence: TGTGCCAGCAGCCCAACCGGGACTCAAAGAGGACCCCTCCACTTT. The gene calls are TRBV2 and TRBJ1-6; D possibly corresponds to TRBD1 (5 bases). In germline, CDR1 is SNHLY, CDR2 FYNNEI. V lost 6 bases to trimming and J lost 12 bases, with 21 bases between them. The CDR3 covers 15 residues.

V is TRBV5-4 and J is TRBJ2-2, with D possibly being TRBD1 (5 bases). The CDR3 is made up of 15 amino acids. Between the trimmed V and J ends, which lost 5 bases and 4 bases, there was a span of 15 bases. Germline CDR1 and CDR2: SGHNT and YYREEE (reference sequence). This chain's CDR3 is CASRPTGGITGELFF. The CDR3 region has the DNA TGTGCCAGCAGACCAACAGGTGGAATCACCGGGGAGCTGTTTTTT.

This clone is labeled large. The J gene is TRBJ1-5, the V gene TRBV4-2; weak D call: TRBD1 (5 bases). V lost 4 bases, J lost 0 bases, and 13 bases lay in between. CDR1 and CDR2 from the germline V gene are LGHNA and YNFKEQ. This CDR3 spans 16 amino acids. CDR3 sequence reads: CASSRSDSNSNQPQHF. DNA for the CDR3: TGTGCCAGCAGCCGATCCGACAGCAATAGCAATCAGCCCCAGCATTTT.

V and J are TRBV19 and TRBJ2-1; 8 bases align to TRBD2. Germline V lookup: CDR1 LNHDA, CDR2 SQIVND (reference sequence). The CDR3 consists of 15 residues. J was trimmed by 7 bases and V by 5 bases; bases with no gene match: 10. CDR3 residues: CASSFSTGTRNEQFF. DNA of the CDR3: TGTGCCAGTAGTTTTTCTACCGGGACTAGAAATGAGCAGTTCTTC.

This clone was counted once. V is TRBV7-9 and J is TRBJ2-7; D is undetermined. The CDR3 has 15 residues. V dropped 6 bases and J dropped 0 bases, with 15 bases sitting between them. From germline, CDR1 is SEHNR and CDR2 FQNEAQ (reference sequence). CDR3 DNA: TGTGCCAGCAGTCACGACTCATCAAGCTCCTACGAGCAGTACTTC. It codes for CASSHDSSSSYEQYF. Based on the CDR3 plus reference TRBV7-9 and TRBJ2-7, the full variable domain is DTGVSQNPRHKITKRGQNVTFRCDPISEHNRLYWYRQTLGQGPEFLTYFQNEAQLEKSRLLSDRFSAERPKGSFSTLEIQRTEQGDSAMYLCASSHDSSSSYEQYFGPGTRLTVT.

This clone has only a few counts. The rearrangement uses TRBV28 and TRBJ1-6; D unresolved. CDR3 length: 12 amino acids. Germline V gene lookup returns CDR1 MDHEN and CDR2 SYDVKM. The germline V and J ends were trimmed by 5 bases and 9 bases, with 8 bases remaining between them. The CDR3 sequence: CASSLESSPLHF. CDR3 in DNA: TGTGCCAGCAGTCTGGAGAGTTCACCCCTCCACTTT. Full variable domain (rest looked up from reference TRBV28 and TRBJ1-6): DVKVTQSSRYLVKRTGEKVFLECVQDMDHENMFWYRQDPGLGLRLIYFSYDVKMKEKGDIPEGYSVSREKKERFSLILESASTNQTSMYLCASSLESSPLHFGNGTRLTVT.